This T cell receptor beta chain emerged from a study of blood T cells in healthy people across ages. Study summary: Template switching retrieved approximately one barcoded beta molecule for each two T cells. Study-wide findings and caveats: There were more naive CD4+ cells and higher diversity in long-lived donors than in aged donors. As age increased, TCR beta diversity per million T cells fell in a roughly linear fashion. Diversity figures derived from one million T cells were judged to underestimate the true value.

Germline V gives CDR1 SGHTA, CDR2 FQGNSA. The CDR3 is 15 residues long. Trimming took 2 bases from V and 3 from J, leaving 10 bases between them. In the case of this clonotype: Its antigen remains unknown.

PCR was performed a second time for about 7 to 11 cycles using a sample-barcoded 5' primer and a J-beta primer mix. TCRdb re-analysed the 5' RACE reads in MiXCR, keeping a single row per CDR3 protein. The table includes almost 1 million distinct CDR3 sequences, 51% detected once. What was sequenced was blood. This sequence was found in a woman aged 55-70 years in good health. The V and J genes are TRBV7-2 and TRBJ1-4, with D perhaps TRBD1 (5 bases). The CDR3 loop reads CASSLRGEANEKLFF. The CDR3 nucleotides read TGTGCCAGCAGCTTACGGGGGGAGGCTAATGAAAAACTGTTTTTT.